These 28 T cell receptor beta chains came from one sample sequenced in a study of blood T cell repertoires in COVID-19. The data were produced by immunoSEQ multiplex PCR, yet TCRdb's version contains in-frame clones alone and is incomplete. The sample records almost 65,000 clones, about 88% being singletons. The source material was PBMCs or T cells enriched from blood (not recorded which). All receptors come from a woman in her thirties or forties who had recovered from COVID-19.

The chain carries TRBV2 and TRBJ1-2; D not certain. The CDR3 spans 12 residues. The ends were cut back, 3 bases at V and 5 bases at J, with 7 bases in the middle. Germline CDR1 is SNHLY and CDR2 is FYNNEI. CDR3 sequence reads: CASSDRLYGYTF. DNA for the CDR3: TGTGCCAGCAGTGACAGACTTTATGGCTACACCTTC.

V is TRBV19 and J is TRBJ2-1; D not certain. The length of the CDR3 is 13 residues. Per the germline V gene, CDR1 is LNHDA and CDR2 is SQIVND (reference sequence). Trimming cost V 1 base and J 5 bases, with 6 bases left between them. The CDR3 spells CASSIVQHNEQFF. The DNA for the CDR3 is TGTGCCAGTAGTATAGTACAGCACAATGAGCAGTTCTTC.

This chain joins TRBV11-3 and TRBJ2-7, with D perhaps matching TRBD1 (6 bases). CDR1 and CDR2 from the germline V gene are SGHNT and YENEEA. Trimming left V 5 bases short and J 0 bases short, with 14 bases between. This CDR3 comprises 15 residues. The DNA for the CDR3 is TGTGCCAGCAGCGGGGGTGAACAGGGCTCCTACGAGCAGTACTTC. Its translation is CASSGGEQGSYEQYF.

This clone was seen a few times. This rearrangement joins TRBV13 to TRBJ2-2, with D perhaps matching TRBD1 (5 bases). CDR1 is PRHDT and CDR2 is FYEKMQ in the germline V gene (reference sequence). The CDR3 contains 17 residues. Trimming pared 1 base from V and 2 bases from J, leaving 14 bases between. CDR3: CASSLVSFQGNTGELFF. CDR3 DNA sequence: TGTGCCAGCAGCTTAGTGAGCTTCCAGGGAAACACCGGGGAGCTGTTTTTT.

The rearrangement joins TRBV14 to TRBJ1-1; D is possibly TRBD1 (5 bases). In germline, CDR1 is SGHDN, CDR2 FVKESK. Between the trimmed V and J ends, which lost 0 bases and 4 bases, there was a span of 18 bases. The CDR3 covers 17 residues. DNA for the CDR3: TGTGCCAGCAGCCAAGATAAGGTGGTGGCGGGGACCACTGAAGCTTTCTTT. This encodes CASSQDKVVAGTTEAFF. Supplemented by reference TRBV14 and TRBJ1-1, the full variable domain reads EAGVTQFPSHSVIEKGQTVTLRCDPISGHDNLYWYRRVMGKEIKFLLHFVKESKQDESGMPNNRFLAERTGGTYSTLKVQPAELEDSGVYFCASSQDKVVAGTTEAFFGQGTRLTVV.

This chain uses TRBV6-5 with TRBJ2-7, with 9 bases identical to TRBD1. The CDR3 is 14 residues long. Germline trimming cut 7 bases from V and 5 bases from J; bases unmatched to any gene: 9. Germline assignment: CDR1 MNHEY and CDR2 SVGAGI. The CDR3 loop is CASKIWDRENEQYF. The CDR3 DNA is TGTGCCAGCAAAATTTGGGACAGGGAAAACGAGCAGTACTTC.

The chain is built from TRBV19 and TRBJ1-6; possibly TRBD1 for D (5 bases). Germline CDR1 and CDR2: LNHDA and SQIVND (reference sequence). There are 15 residues in the CDR3. Trimming took 7 bases from V and 4 from J, leaving 14 bases between them. DNA of the CDR3: TGTGCCAGTACCGAAGGACACACTTATAATTCACCCCTCCACTTT. Translated, it gives CASTEGHTYNSPLHF.

The chain has TRBV5-4 and TRBJ2-5; D gene unclear. Trimming took 4 bases from V and 0 from J, leaving 13 bases between them. Germline V CDR1 and CDR2: SGHNT, YYREEE (reference sequence). The CDR3 runs to 15 residues. The chain's CDR3 is CASSTTNPYQETQYF. The CDR3 DNA follows: TGTGCCAGCAGCACTACTAACCCGTACCAAGAGACCCAGTACTTC.

V usage is TRBV4-2 and J usage is TRBJ2-1, with D maybe TRBD2 (5 bases). Deletions cut 6 bases from V and 2 bases from J, with 14 bases between. CDR1 LGHNA and CDR2 YNFKEQ come from the germline V gene. The CDR3 sequence is 15 residues long. The CDR3 sequence is CASRPTGSAYNEQFF. Here the CDR3 DNA reads TGTGCCAGCAGACCGACGGGGTCTGCCTACAATGAGCAGTTCTTC.

This chain links TRBV27 with TRBJ2-1, with 7 bases matching TRBD1. J lost 0 bases, V lost 5 bases, and 4 bases had no gene match. The V gene's germline CDR1 is MNHEY and CDR2 SMNVEV (reference sequence). The CDR3 has 15 amino acids. Written as DNA, the CDR3 is TGTGCCAGCAGTCCTAGACAGGGCTCCTACAATGAGCAGTTCTTC. It translates to CASSPRQGSYNEQFF.

This clone was picked up one time. The gene calls are TRBV7-8 and TRBJ1-1, with D perhaps matching TRBD1 (6 bases). CDR1 is SGHVS, CDR2 FQNEAQ, per germline. The CDR3 extends over 16 amino acids. Trimming left V 5 bases short and J 3 bases short, with 19 bases between. CDR3 sequence: CASSPRGGGWDTEAFF. CDR3 sequence (DNA): TGTGCCAGCAGCCCCCGAGGGGGGGGTTGGGACACTGAAGCTTTCTTT.

For the CDR3, the DNA is TGCGCCAGCAGCTCCCAAGGGGGTGTTGGCCCTGAAGCTTTCTTT. This sequence encodes CASSSQGGVGPEAFF. The chain links TRBV5-1 to TRBJ1-1; tentatively, D is TRBD1 (6 bases). CDR1 is SGHRS, CDR2 YFSETQ, per germline. The CDR3 length is 15 residues. Deletions cut 3 bases from V and 6 bases from J, with 18 bases between.

The chain combines TRBV6-5 with TRBJ1-2; unclear D gene. Trimming pared 3 bases from V and 5 bases from J, leaving 7 bases between. The CDR3 is 12 amino acids. Germline V gives CDR1 MNHEY, CDR2 SVGAGI. The CDR3 DNA sequence: TGTGCCAGCAGTTATATATCTTATGGCTACACCTTC. Its protein is CASSYISYGYTF.

This clone was picked up one time. The CDR3 is CSASSGANQPQHF. The CDR3 DNA is TGCAGTGCTAGTTCCGGAGCCAATCAGCCCCAGCATTTT. The chain uses TRBV20-1 and TRBJ1-5; D not resolved. The V gene lost 3 bases and the J gene lost 3 bases, with 9 bases spanning the gap. The germline V gene has CDR1 DFQATT and CDR2 SNEGSKA (reference sequence). The CDR3 has 13 residues.

The chain has TRBV7-8 and TRBJ1-2; D is perhaps TRBD1 (6 bases). V gave up 4 bases and J gave up 5 bases, with 11 bases separating them. This CDR3 is built from 13 residues. Germline assignment: CDR1 SGHVS and CDR2 FQNEAQ. This CDR3 is CASSWDNAYGYTF. Written as DNA, the CDR3 is TGTGCCAGCAGCTGGGACAACGCATATGGCTACACCTTC.

V and J are TRBV6-2 or TRBV6-3 and TRBJ1-1, with 9 bases identical to TRBD1. Germline loops: CDR1 MNHEY, CDR2 SVGEGT. The CDR3 is 14 residues long. With 6 bases clipped from V and 1 base from J, the junction kept 3 bases outside the gene matches. As DNA, the CDR3 is TGTGCCAGCAGCGGGACAGGGCCGAACACTGAAGCTTTCTTT. Protein sequence: CASSGTGPNTEAFF.

This clone appeared a single time. The genes are TRBV13 and TRBJ2-1; possible D gene TRBD1, 5 bases. Germline CDR1 PRHDT, CDR2 FYEKMQ (reference sequence). Trimming pared 4 bases from V and 1 base from J, leaving 8 bases between. The CDR3 contains 14 residues. The DNA for the CDR3 is TGTGCCAGCAGCTGGACACTTTCCTACAATGAGCAGTTCTTC. This encodes CASSWTLSYNEQFF.

The CDR3 DNA sequence: TGTGCCAGCAGTCCGGGACAGTTAAACTATGGCTACACCTTC. Translating it yields CASSPGQLNYGYTF. V gene TRBV6-4 combines with J gene TRBJ1-2, with TRBD1 matching over 7 bases. This CDR3 has 14 residues. The germline V gene has CDR1 MRHNA and CDR2 SNTAGT. The V gene end was trimmed by 5 bases and the J gene end by 2 bases; junction bases not matched to a gene: 5.

This chain joins TRBV5-1 and TRBJ1-2; 7 nucleotides agree with TRBD1. CDR1 is SGHRS and CDR2 is YFSETQ in the germline V gene. J was trimmed by 4 bases and V by 1 base; bases with no gene match: 7. This CDR3 has 15 amino acids. The DNA of the CDR3 is TGCGCCAGCAGCTTGACTACAGGGGAGGTCTATGGCTACACCTTC. Its protein is CASSLTTGEVYGYTF.

This rearrangement joins TRBV27 to TRBJ2-1; 10 positions agree with TRBD2. V shed 6 bases and J 5 bases; nucleotides not matched to a gene: 7. Germline CDR1 is MNHEY and CDR2 is SMNVEV (reference sequence). There are 15 residues in the CDR3. For the CDR3, the DNA is TGTGCCAGCAGGTCCACTAGCGGGACCGACAATGAGCAGTTCTTC. Protein: CASRSTSGTDNEQFF.

The gene calls are TRBV6-5 and TRBJ2-7, with 7 bases lining up with TRBD1. The V gene end was trimmed by 6 bases and the J gene end by 5 bases; junction bases not matched to a gene: 4. Germline values: CDR1 MNHEY, CDR2 SVGAGI. CDR3 size: 12 residues. This chain's CDR3 is CASRGDRHEQYF. The CDR3 DNA sequence: TGTGCCAGCAGGGGGGACAGACACGAGCAGTACTTC.

The genes are TRBV19 and TRBJ2-2; tentative D call: TRBD2 (6 bases). Germline CDR1 is LNHDA and CDR2 is SQIVND (reference sequence). There are 15 residues in the CDR3. V lost 7 bases and J lost 1, with 13 bases in between. The CDR3 is CASKSGVRNTGELFF. The CDR3 DNA sequence: TGTGCCAGTAAATCGGGGGTGCGGAACACCGGGGAGCTGTTTTTT.

The gene calls are TRBV9 and TRBJ1-2; 9 bases align to TRBD1. This CDR3 comprises 15 residues. Per germline, CDR1 SGDLS and CDR2 YYNGEE. The ends lost 3 bases at V and 6 bases at J; junction bases unmatched: 9. DNA for the CDR3: TGTGCCAGCAGCGGCGACAGGGGGGGAATCCATGGCTACACCTTC. Translated, it gives CASSGDRGGIHGYTF.

The chain employs TRBV25-1 and TRBJ2-7; 7 nucleotides match TRBD1. The length of the CDR3 is 15 residues. Germline trimming cut 2 bases from V and 1 base from J; bases unmatched to any gene: 5. The germline gives CDR1 MGHDK, CDR2 SYGVNS. Here the CDR3 reads CASSETGVRSYEQYF. The CDR3 DNA reads as TGTGCCAGCAGTGAAACAGGGGTCAGGTCCTACGAGCAGTACTTC.

This clone was seen only a few times. V usage is TRBV3-1 (or the pseudogene TRBV3-2) and J usage is TRBJ2-7; 8 nucleotides align to TRBD1. J lost 2 bases, V lost 4 bases, and 4 bases had no gene match. CDR3 size: 14 residues. Germline-derived CDR1 and CDR2 are LGHDT and YNNKEL (reference sequence). The CDR3 DNA reads TGTGCCAGCAGCCTAGGACAGGGAACCTACGAGCAGTACTTC. Its translation is CASSLGQGTYEQYF.

This clone showed up just a few times. The chain links TRBV9 to TRBJ2-2, with 11 bases aligning to TRBD2. The CDR3 spans 17 residues. The V gene's germline CDR1 is SGDLS and CDR2 YYNGEE. Unmatched junction bases numbered 8, after V lost 3 bases and J lost 4 bases. In DNA form, the CDR3 reads TGTGCCAGCAGCGCCCTCACCGGGACTAGCGGCACCGGGGAGCTGTTTTTT. This translates into CASSALTGTSGTGELFF.

The chain employs TRBV28 and TRBJ2-1; D possibly corresponds to TRBD1 (5 bases). V lost 3 bases, J lost 8 bases, and 5 bases lay in between. The CDR3 has 11 residues. The germline gives CDR1 MDHEN, CDR2 SYDVKM. The CDR3 sequence: CASSLGHEQFF. The CDR3 region has the DNA TGTGCCAGCAGTTTGGGGCATGAGCAGTTCTTC. The variable domain in full, completed from reference TRBV28 and TRBJ2-1, reads DVKVTQSSRYLVKRTGEKVFLECVQDMDHENMFWYRQDPGLGLRLIYFSYDVKMKEKGDIPEGYSVSREKKERFSLILESASTNQTSMYLCASSLGHEQFFGPGTRLTVL.

This chain links TRBV5-1 with TRBJ2-7, with a tentative D call TRBD1 (6 bases). Trimming left V 5 bases short and J 5 bases short, with 11 bases between. Germline-derived CDR1 and CDR2 are SGHRS and YFSETQ. This CDR3 has 12 residues. CDR3 loop: CASRPDRHEQYF. The CDR3 coding sequence is TGCGCCAGCAGACCTGACAGGCACGAGCAGTACTTC.